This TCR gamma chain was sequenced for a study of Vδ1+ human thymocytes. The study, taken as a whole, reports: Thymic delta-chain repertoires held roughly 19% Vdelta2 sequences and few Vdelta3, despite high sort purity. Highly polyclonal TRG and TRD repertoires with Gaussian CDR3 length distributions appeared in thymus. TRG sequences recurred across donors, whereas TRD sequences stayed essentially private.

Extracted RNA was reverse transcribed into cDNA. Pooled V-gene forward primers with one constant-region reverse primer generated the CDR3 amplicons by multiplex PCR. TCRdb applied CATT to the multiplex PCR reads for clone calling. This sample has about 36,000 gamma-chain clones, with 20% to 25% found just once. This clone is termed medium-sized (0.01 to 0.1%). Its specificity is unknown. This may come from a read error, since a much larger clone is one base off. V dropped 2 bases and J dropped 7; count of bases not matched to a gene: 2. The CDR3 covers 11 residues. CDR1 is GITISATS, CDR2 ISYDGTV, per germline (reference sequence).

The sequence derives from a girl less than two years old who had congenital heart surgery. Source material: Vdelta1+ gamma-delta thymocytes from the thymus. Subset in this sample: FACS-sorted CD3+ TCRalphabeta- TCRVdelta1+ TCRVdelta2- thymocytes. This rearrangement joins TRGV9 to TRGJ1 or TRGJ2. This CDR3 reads CALWEEYKKLF. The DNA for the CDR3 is TGTGCCTTGTGGGAGGAATATAAGAAACTCTTT.